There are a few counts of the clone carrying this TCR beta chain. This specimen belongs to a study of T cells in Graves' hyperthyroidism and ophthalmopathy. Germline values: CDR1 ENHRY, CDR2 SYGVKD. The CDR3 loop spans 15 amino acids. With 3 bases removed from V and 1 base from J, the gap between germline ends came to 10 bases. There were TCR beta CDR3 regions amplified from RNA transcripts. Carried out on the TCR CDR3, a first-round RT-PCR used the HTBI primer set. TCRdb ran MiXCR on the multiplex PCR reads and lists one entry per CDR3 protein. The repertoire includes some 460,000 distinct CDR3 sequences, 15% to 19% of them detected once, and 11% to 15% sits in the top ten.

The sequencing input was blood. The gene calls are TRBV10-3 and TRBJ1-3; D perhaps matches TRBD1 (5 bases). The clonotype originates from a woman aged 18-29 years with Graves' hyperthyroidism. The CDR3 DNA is TGTGCCATCAGTGACGGGGCAGGGTCTGGAAACACCATATATTTT. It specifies CAISDGAGSGNTIYF.